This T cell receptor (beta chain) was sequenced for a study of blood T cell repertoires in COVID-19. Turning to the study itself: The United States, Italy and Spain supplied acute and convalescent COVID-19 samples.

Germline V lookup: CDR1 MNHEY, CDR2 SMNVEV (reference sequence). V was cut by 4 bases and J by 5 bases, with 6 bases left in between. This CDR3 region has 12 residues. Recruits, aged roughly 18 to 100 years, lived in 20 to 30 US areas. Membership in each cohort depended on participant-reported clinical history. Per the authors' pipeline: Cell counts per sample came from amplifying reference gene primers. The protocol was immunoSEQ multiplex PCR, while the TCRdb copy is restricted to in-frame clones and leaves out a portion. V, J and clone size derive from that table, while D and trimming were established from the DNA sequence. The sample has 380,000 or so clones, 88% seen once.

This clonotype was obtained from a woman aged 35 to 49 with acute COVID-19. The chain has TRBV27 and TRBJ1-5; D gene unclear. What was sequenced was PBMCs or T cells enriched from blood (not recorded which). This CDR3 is CASSSGDQPQHF. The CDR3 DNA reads TGTGCCAGCAGTTCCGGGGATCAGCCCCAGCATTTT.